Below, one T cell receptor beta chain is given with its context. This same CDR3 is encoded by further DNA sequences in the sample. The source of the sample is a study of control samples from healthy donors and cancer patients. Using immunoSEQ multiplex PCR, the repertoire was profiled, and TCRdb retains in-frame clones only, with some absent. The sample carries more than 85,000 clones, roughly four fifths recorded once. The sample comprised blood. This clonotype was sampled from a woman aged 45-59 years in good health.

CDR3 loop: CASSLTREGADTQYF. The DNA of the CDR3 is TGTGCCAGCAGCCTTACTAGGGAAGGAGCAGATACGCAGTATTTT. The chain joins TRBV7-2 to TRBJ2-3; weak D call: TRBD2 (5 bases). The CDR3 runs to 15 residues. CDR1 is SGHTA, CDR2 FQGNSA, per germline. Trimming pared 5 bases from V and 4 bases from J, leaving 16 bases between.